This T cell receptor beta chain was retrieved from a study of CD8+ T cells in alopecia areata (dated by TCRdb to 2017 to 2018). Regarding the research as a whole: Treated patients were enrolled in an open-label pilot trial of oral tofacitinib at 5 to 10 mg twice daily for moderate-to-severe alopecia areata. TCRbeta CDR3 regions were amplified by immunoSEQ multiplex PCR using 35 Vbeta forward and 13 Jbeta reverse primers. Scalp tissue and sorted CD4+ and CD8+ peripheral blood T cells from patchy and totalis/universalis alopecia areata patients and from healthy controls were covered by human TCRbeta sequencing. Scalp clonality was compared across normal scalp (n=4), patchy alopecia areata scalp (n=8), and alopecia totalis/universalis scalp (n=8). Patients on tofacitinib were biopsied at baseline and after 4 and 24 weeks of treatment, and several of the patients also had a later scalp biopsy. RNA was extracted with the PAXgene miRNA kit for fixed scalp, the miRNeasy kit for PBMCs, and the RNeasy kit for mouse skin. Tofacitinib was administered for 6 to 18 months, and 6 months of follow-up off drug were then conducted to assess delayed response and recurrence. High-throughput TCRbeta sequencing was used to examine T cell clonal expansion in alopecia areata in both the C3H/HeJ mouse model and human patients. Summary of the overall study and its limitations: Shared TCR sequences between patients were less evident than in mice, which may be partly attributable to HLA diversity in the patient population. Compared with normal scalp, lesional scalp had higher clonality and more expanded CD8+ clones, particularly in alopecia totalis/universalis, a pattern that suggests antigenic drive. Scalp TCR repertoire analysis is complicated because resident alphabeta T cells in normal human skin are also sequenced, whereas mouse skin is dominated by gammadelta T cells.

The time point label on this specimen signifies: baseline before oral tofacitinib. From alopecia areata patients, peripheral blood was collected along with lesional scalp punch biopsies. PBMCs were isolated by density centrifugation and stained for CD3, CD4 and CD8, after which CD4+ and CD8+ T cells were sorted on a FACSAria. Library preparation used the immunoSEQ multiplex PCR assay. For TCR sequencing, RNA was extracted from every sample and reverse transcribed into cDNA to serve as template. SuperScript III was used for first-strand cDNA synthesis, primed with a 2:1 mix of oligo-dT and random hexamers. A synthetic immune receptor repertoire was used to gauge amplification bias, and whatever bias remained was removed computationally. The original methods were these. Raw reads were preprocessed to remove errors, and CDR3 was defined by IMGT conventions from the conserved cysteine to phenylalanine. Clonality was computed by normalizing Shannon entropy by log2 of the number of productive unique TCRs and subtracting the result from 1. Whether scalp clones were CD4 or CD8 was inferred by matching scalp TCRbeta sequences against CD4 and CD8 repertoires sorted from blood. Sourced from immuneACCESS, this table was stored by TCRdb with only in-frame sequences that have V and J called. A share of the clones is absent; for the studies checked, an unresolved V gene accounts for under half, and the remainder has no known explanation. The D gene and trimming were derived from the DNA, and the V and J assignments and clone size from that table. This sample comprises approximately 150,000 clones, roughly half of them detected only once. The ten largest clones take up 0.95% to 1% of the sample.

CDR3 length: 11 amino acids, cysteine to phenylalanine. Only the CDR3 part of the read is kept: 33 bases, read in frame from the first base. The germline V gene provides CDR1 KGHSH and CDR2 LQKENI. V is cut by 6 bases and J by 5 bases, and the space between the germline ends is 4 bases. This clone has ten or more counts. No antigen is known for it. Per-base qualities were not stored, and no clone one base away is much larger. The input for sequencing was CD4+ T cells sorted from blood, taken at week 0. Rearrangement joined TRBV18 to TRBJ2-2, with no confidently assigned D gene. This clonotype was sampled from a human donor with alopecia areata. The nucleotides are TGTGCCAGCTCGCAAACCGGGGAGCTGTTTTTT. Translated, this is CASSQTGELFF. Joined to the reference TRBV18 and TRBJ2-2 proteins, this CDR3 gives the full variable domain: NAGVMQNPRHLVRRRGQEARLRCSPMKGHSHVYWYRQLPEEGLKFMVYLQKENIIDESGMPKERFSAEFPKEGPSILRIQQVVRGDSAAYFCASSQTGELFFGEGSRLTVL.